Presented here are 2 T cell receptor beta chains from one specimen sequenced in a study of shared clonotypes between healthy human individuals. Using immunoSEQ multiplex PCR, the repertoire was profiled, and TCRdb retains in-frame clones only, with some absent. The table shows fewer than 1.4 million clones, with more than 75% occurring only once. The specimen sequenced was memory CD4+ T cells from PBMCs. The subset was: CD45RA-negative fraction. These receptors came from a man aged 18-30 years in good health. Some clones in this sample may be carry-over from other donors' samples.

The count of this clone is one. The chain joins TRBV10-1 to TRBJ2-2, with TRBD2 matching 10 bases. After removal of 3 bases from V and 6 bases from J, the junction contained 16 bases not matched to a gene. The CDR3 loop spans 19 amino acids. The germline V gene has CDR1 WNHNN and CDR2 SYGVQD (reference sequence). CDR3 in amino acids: CASSERVGSGRANAGELFF. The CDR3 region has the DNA TGCGCCAGCAGTGAAAGGGTGGGAAGCGGGAGGGCCAACGCCGGGGAGCTGTTTTTT.

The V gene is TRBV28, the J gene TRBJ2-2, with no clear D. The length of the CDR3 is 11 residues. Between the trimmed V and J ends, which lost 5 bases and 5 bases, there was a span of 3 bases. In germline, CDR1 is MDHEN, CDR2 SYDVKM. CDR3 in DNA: TGTGCCAGCAGTGCGACCGGGGAGCTGTTTTTT. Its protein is CASSATGELFF.